This TCR beta chain was sequenced for a study of read filtering for tumor transcriptome and immune sequencing. Looking at the study overall: Whole-transcriptome libraries were prepared after DNase treatment.

Trimming took off 2 bases at V and 8 bases at J, with 12 bases between the two ends. The germline V gene encodes CDR1 MDHEN and CDR2 SYDVKM. The CDR3 extends over 13 amino acids. Study-wide results and caveats: Even smaller IR-seq throughput identified most shared clonotypes.

Every patient had bone marrow sampled while the disease was active. Regarding this clonotype: Its cognate antigen is unknown.

The library was built from 400 ng RNA with molecular barcoded adaptors for alpha/delta and beta/gamma chains. TCRdb analysed the reads with MiXCR anew, one entry per CDR3 protein. The data show tens of thousands of distinct CDR3 sequences, roughly 21% seen once. The sequenced sample consisted of a population of CD138-negative cells sorted from bone marrow. The clonotype comes from a donor aged 40 or older with multiple myeloma. This chain connects TRBV28 to TRBJ1-1; D unclear. CDR3 nucleotide sequence: TGTGCCAGCAGTTTACAGGTTAAGACGGAAGCTTTCTTT. Translation: CASSLQVKTEAFF.